This is a list of T cell receptor beta chains from one sample in a study of OX40 agonist ivuxolimab in advanced cancers. Clones were sequenced by immunoSEQ multiplex PCR, and TCRdb holds only the in-frame ones, with some missing. Of roughly 96,000 clones listed, around 80% are singletons. Sequenced material: CD4+ or CD8+ T cells sorted from blood, taken in a trial of the OX40 agonist ivuxolimab. The receptors derive from an adult with an advanced solid tumor such as melanoma, head and neck, liver or kidney cancer. Each CDR3 is given without its conserved first and last residue.

CDR3 protein: ASSLAGERELF
V gene: TRBV5-4
J gene: TRBJ2-2

CDR3 protein: ASSIWGGLDNEQF
V gene: TRBV19
J gene: TRBJ2-1

CDR3 protein: ASSLGEYEKLF
V gene: TRBV7-8
J gene: TRBJ1-4

CDR3 protein: ASSQMGGSNQPQH
V gene: TRBV19
J gene: TRBJ1-5

CDR3 protein: ASSFRTSGENYNEQF
V gene: TRBV9
J gene: TRBJ2-1

CDR3 protein: ASSYAGTAYEQY
V gene: TRBV6-5
J gene: TRBJ2-7

CDR3 protein: ASSQPSQGVGTAF
V gene: TRBV4-1
J gene: TRBJ1-1

CDR3 protein: ASSEGVGTSVSYEQY
V gene: TRBV5-6
J gene: TRBJ2-7

CDR3 protein: TSSPGPGDTEAF
V gene: TRBV1
J gene: TRBJ1-1

CDR3 protein: ASSIPGTGPYEQY
V gene: TRBV19
J gene: TRBJ2-7

CDR3 protein: ASSDLGQGGDTQY
V gene: TRBV7-2
J gene: TRBJ2-3

CDR3 protein: ASSFGTGTNEKLF
V gene: TRBV5-1
J gene: TRBJ1-4

CDR3 protein: ASSPPEASGLEQY
V gene: TRBV4-2
J gene: TRBJ2-7

CDR3 protein: ASSQRDEQY
V gene: TRBV14
J gene: TRBJ2-7

CDR3 protein: SATEGGLGNIQY
V gene: TRBV29-1
J gene: TRBJ2-4

CDR3 protein: ASSLTLAGESYEQY
V gene: TRBV4-3
J gene: TRBJ2-7

CDR3 protein: ASSPRAGELF
V gene: TRBV5-6
J gene: TRBJ2-2

CDR3 protein: ATSTRTLNTEAF
V gene: TRBV15
J gene: TRBJ1-1

CDR3 protein: ASSDLGLGRGGPEAF
V gene: TRBV6-4
J gene: TRBJ1-1

CDR3 protein: ASSLRGSTDTQY
V gene: TRBV7-9
J gene: TRBJ2-3